This T cell receptor beta chain was found in a study of cytomegalovirus exposure and HLA in healthy donors. 13 Jbeta primers and 60 Vbeta primers were used for the PCR. Here immunoSEQ multiplex PCR was the method, and the copy in TCRdb shows in-frame clones only, minus some. The data hold 110,000 to 150,000 clones, with approximately 80% observed a single time. CDR3 size: 15 residues. Deletions cut 1 base from V and 5 bases from J, with 14 bases between. CDR1 is SGHAT, CDR2 FQNNGV, per germline. The TCR originated in a woman aged 40 to 50 in good health and CMV-seronegative. The rearrangement joins TRBV11-2 to TRBJ2-5; D perhaps matches TRBD2 (7 bases). The sequenced sample consisted of PBMCs. The CDR3 nucleotides read TGTGCCAGCAGCTTAGCTGGGGGGGCGGCGGAGACCCAGTACTTC. It encodes CASSLAGGAAETQYF.